This T cell receptor (beta chain) emerged from a study of blood T cell repertoires in COVID-19 (dated by TCRdb to 2018 to 2021). Some background on the complete study: Samples covering the acute and convalescent phases of COVID-19 were provided by collaborators in the United States, Italy and Spain. Samples came from the ongoing ImmuneRACE study (first 160 participants) plus 1,254 subjects from 6 global collaborators. Where HLA class I and class II types were available, the types were taken from metadata supplied by the sample provider, not from assay-based typing. A freely available public database, intended as a resource for researchers studying the immune response to SARS-CoV-2, is where the repertoires were released. The dataset comprised deeply sampled blood TCRbeta repertoires from subjects exposed to, actively infected with, or recovered from COVID-19. Nearly every sample came with metadata listing a de-identified subject ID, COVID-19 status, age in years and sex. The material from the prospective study consisted of cDNA or gDNA derived from T cells, B-cell-depleted T cells, or PBMCs.

About this clone itself: The specificity of this receptor is unknown. Base qualities are not recorded, but no much larger clone differs from it by a single base.

Trimming costs V 1 base and J 3 bases, and their ends lie 14 bases apart. The CDR3 numbers 16 residues from cysteine through phenylalanine. CDR3 DNA is the only sequence kept; it has 48 bases, read in frame from the first base. CDR1 and CDR2, per the germline V gene, are MGHRA and YSYEKL. The immunoSEQ Assay, a bias-controlled multiplex PCR, was used to amplify TCRbeta CDR3 regions from genomic DNA. The authors' pipeline ran thus. The number of nucleated cells in each sample was estimated by amplification of reference gene primers within the assay. To quantify the absolute abundance of each unique TCRbeta CDR3 rearrangement, sequence reads were collapsed and filtered. Productive Simpson clonality was computed per sample as the square root of Simpson's diversity index over productive rearrangements. TCRdb provides this immuneACCESS table in a form limited to in-frame rearrangements. Some clones are lacking; in checked studies, under half of them reflect an unresolved V gene, and why the rest are absent is not known. Clonal size and the V and J genes are those of that table, whereas D and trimming came from the DNA. This sample comprises some 190,000 clones, roughly nine tenths of them detected only once. The ten largest clones take up approximately 1.1% of the sample.

Summary of the overall study and its limitations: Clinical and demographic metadata were provided uncurated, with the amount varying by source and participant.

Whole blood was collected in K2EDTA tubes by collaborating institutions according to the institutions' own protocols. For TCRbeta analysis, collaborator samples were shipped as frozen whole blood, as isolated PBMCs, or as DNA extracted from either sample type. Sequencing input: peripheral blood. The chain employs TRBV4-1 and TRBJ2-3; possibly the D gene is TRBD1, per 6 matching bases. The receptor's source is a man aged 25 to 40 with acute or convalescent COVID-19. The DNA is TGCGCCAGCAGCCAAGGAAGGCAGGGGTCAACAGATACGCAGTATTTT. Its translation is CASSQGRQGSTDTQYF.